The clone carrying this T cell receptor (beta chain) was seen at least ten times. The antigen remains unidentified. The CDR3 regions of TCR beta were amplified from RNA transcripts. The TCR CDR3 was amplified in a first-round RT-PCR using the HTBI primer set. TCRdb re-called the multiplex PCR reads with MiXCR, one entry per CDR3 protein. This table has more than 500,000 distinct CDR3 sequences, roughly 14% appearing once. The data originate from a study of T cells in Graves' hyperthyroidism and ophthalmopathy. Diagnoses were made from clinical symptoms, serum measures (thyroxine and TRAb), thyroid ultrasound and orbital computed tomography. This sample holds PBMCs from approximately 9 ml fresh peripheral blood. Overall study results and limits: Stable hyperthyroidism and ophthalmopathy were separated using 13 V-J signatures.

The ends were cut back, 2 bases at V and 0 bases at J, with 5 bases in the middle. This CDR3 contains 15 residues. The V gene's germline CDR1 is SEHNR and CDR2 FQNEAQ (reference sequence). Material: blood. The chain combines TRBV7-9 with TRBJ2-6; D gene unclear. The receptor was derived from a woman between 40 and 55 years old with Graves' ophthalmopathy. The CDR3 sequence: CASSLWNSGANVLTF. The CDR3 DNA reads TGTGCCAGCAGCTTATGGAACTCTGGGGCCAACGTCCTGACTTTC. The variable domain in full, with the rest retrieved from reference TRBV7-9 and TRBJ2-6, is DTGVSQNPRHKITKRGQNVTFRCDPISEHNRLYWYRQTLGQGPEFLTYFQNEAQLEKSRLLSDRFSAERPKGSFSTLEIQRTEQGDSAMYLCASSLWNSGANVLTFGAGSRLTVL.